This T cell receptor beta chain derives from a study of blood T cell repertoires in COVID-19. Turning to the study itself: The study drew acute and convalescent COVID-19 samples from the United States, Italy and Spain. T cells, B-cell-depleted T cells, or PBMCs provided the cDNA or gDNA that served as material.

Patients in Seattle were enrolled during active infection, then followed longitudinally. Looked up from germline, CDR1 is MNHEY and CDR2 is SVGAGI. The CDR3 is 15 residues long. Trimming pared 6 bases from V and 3 bases from J, leaving 15 bases between. Original methodology: The assay estimated nucleated cells by amplifying reference gene primers. Assay used: immunoSEQ multiplex PCR; TCRdb lists only in-frame clones, some missing. V and J calls plus clone size are reproduced from that table; the DNA served to infer D and trimming. The sample has under 550,000 clones, 80% to 90% seen once. This chain uses TRBV6-5 with TRBJ1-5; possible D gene TRBD1, 6 bases. The sequenced sample consisted of peripheral blood. The sequence was obtained from a man between 18 and 35 years old with COVID-19, enrolled during active disease. The CDR3 loop is CASSRGQQDNQPQHF. Written as DNA, the CDR3 is TGTGCCAGCAGCAGAGGACAGCAAGACAATCAGCCCCAGCATTTT.